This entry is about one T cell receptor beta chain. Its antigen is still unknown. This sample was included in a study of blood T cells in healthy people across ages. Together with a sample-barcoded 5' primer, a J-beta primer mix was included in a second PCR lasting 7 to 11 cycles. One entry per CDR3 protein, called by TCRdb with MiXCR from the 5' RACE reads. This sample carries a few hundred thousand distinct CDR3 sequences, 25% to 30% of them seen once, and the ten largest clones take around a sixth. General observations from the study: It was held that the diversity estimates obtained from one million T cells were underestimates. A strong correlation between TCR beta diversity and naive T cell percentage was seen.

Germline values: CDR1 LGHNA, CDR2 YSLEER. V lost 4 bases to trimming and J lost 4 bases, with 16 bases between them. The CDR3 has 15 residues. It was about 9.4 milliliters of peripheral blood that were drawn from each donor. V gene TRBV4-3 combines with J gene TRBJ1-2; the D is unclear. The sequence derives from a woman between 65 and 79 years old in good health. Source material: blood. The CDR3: CASSRDFGESYGYTF. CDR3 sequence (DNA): TGCGCCAGCAGCCGAGATTTCGGGGAGAGCTATGGCTACACCTTC.